This T cell receptor (beta chain) is drawn from a study of OX40 agonist ivuxolimab in advanced cancers. Concerning the study at large: Ivuxolimab was a fully human IgG2 agonistic monoclonal antibody targeting the costimulatory receptor OX40 (CD134). The point of sequencing TCRbeta in the periphery was to test whether ivuxolimab changed TCR sequence diversity and drove clonal T-cell expansion. Intravenous ivuxolimab was administered to patients every 2 weeks at six dose levels: 0.01, 0.1, 0.3, 1.5, 3 and 10 mg/kg. A male proportion of 82.7% and a mean age of approximately 55 years, ranging from about 20 to 80, were recorded for the dose-escalation cohort. The paper reports the monotherapy dose-escalation portion (N of about 54 patients) of the phase I ivuxolimab trial. Partial responses occurred in three dose-escalation patients: two with cutaneous melanoma and one with hepatocellular carcinoma. Patients were allowed to have had prior anti-PD-1, anti-PD-L1 or anti-CTLA-4 therapy, and 40% of the dose-escalation patients had previously received checkpoint inhibitors. Of the approximately 50 dose-escalation patients, hepatocellular carcinoma was present in approximately 20, melanoma in some 15, renal cell carcinoma in 9 and head and neck cancer in 9.

Genomic DNA was extracted from sorted cells for sequencing of the TCRbeta CDR3 region. The immunoSEQ Assay was used to sequence the TCRbeta CDR3 regions. The table was pulled from immuneACCESS by TCRdb, which kept in-frame rearrangements only. Such tables lose some clones; where checked, under half of the loss comes from unresolved V genes, and the rest has no known cause. The sample table shows some 60,000 clones, and around 90% are seen once. The biggest ten clones account for 3% to 4% of the sample. The study at large found these results: On average, CD8+ T cells showed more expanded clones than CD4+ T cells after ivuxolimab. In partial responders in the 0.1-3.0 mg/kg groups, normalized peripheral clonal expansion was found to be among the lowest, especially among CD8+ T cells. At doses of 0.1 to 3.0 mg/kg, clonal expansion of both CD4+ and CD8+ T cells in blood was seen between baseline and week 6. Antigen specificity was not determined for the clonally expanded peripheral T cells. Low levels of normalized T-cell clonal expansion were also seen in some patients who did not respond.

The germline V end is reduced by 4 bases and the J end by 3 bases; junction bases left unmatched: 4. The germline V gene gives CDR1 as LGHNA and CDR2 as YSLEER. From its cysteine to its phenylalanine, the CDR3 spans 14 amino acids. Only the CDR3 region is kept as DNA, spanning 42 bases read in frame from base 1. A note on this clone: The clone's antigen remains unknown. Base quality data are lacking; no much larger clone is found one base away.

Patients with autoimmune disease history or receiving systemic immunosuppression were excluded from the trial. Peripheral blood for TCR sequencing was collected from all dose cohorts at baseline, on cycle 4 day 1, and on cycle 7 day 1. The samples were drawn from a first-in-human, open-label, multicenter phase I dose-escalation trial of ivuxolimab. Adults with locally advanced or metastatic head and neck squamous cell, hepatocellular, melanoma or renal cell carcinoma were enrolled in the trial. Before TCR sequencing, CD4+ T cells and CD8+ T cells were sorted from peripheral blood as separate populations.

The receptor comes from an adult with an advanced solid tumor such as melanoma, head and neck, liver or kidney cancer. Rearrangement joined TRBV4-3 to TRBJ2-7, with 9 bases aligning to TRBD1. The input for sequencing was CD4+ or CD8+ T cells sorted from blood, taken in a trial of the OX40 agonist ivuxolimab. In nucleotide form, the sequence is TGCGCCAGCAGCCTTGAGACAGGGGGCTACGAGCAGTACTTC. This encodes CASSLETGGYEQYF.